One and the same sample provided the 15 T cell receptor beta chains below, sequenced in a study of blood T cell repertoires in COVID-19. TCRdb's table, derived via immunoSEQ multiplex PCR, lists solely in-frame clones and lacks some. The top ten hold roughly 1.6% of the sample, which has approximately 280,000 clones, 85% to 90% seen once. The sequencing sample was made of PBMCs or T cells enriched from blood (not recorded which). Every receptor here comes from a woman younger than 30 with acute COVID-19.

The chain is built from TRBV9 and TRBJ2-3, with 9 bases aligning to TRBD2. From germline, CDR1 is SGDLS and CDR2 YYNGEE. The CDR3 runs to 16 residues. Trimming at V came to 0 bases and at J to 4 bases, leaving 6 bases not matched to a gene. CDR3 in DNA: TGTGCCAGCAGCGTAGTGGGACTAGCCCCTCCAGATACGCAGTATTTT. This codes for CASSVVGLAPPDTQYF.

The chain employs TRBV5-1 and TRBJ2-3; D is uncertain. The V end was cut by 4 bases, the J end by 2 bases, with 14 bases between. CDR1 SGHRS and CDR2 YFSETQ come from the germline V gene. This CDR3 contains 15 residues. CDR3 sequence (DNA): TGCGCCAGCAGCCAAACTCATGCCGCCACAGATACGCAGTATTTT. Translation: CASSQTHAATDTQYF. Full variable domain (rest looked up from reference TRBV5-1 and TRBJ2-3): KAGVTQTPRYLIKTRGQQVTLSCSPISGHRSVSWYQQTPGQGLQFLFEYFSETQRNKGNFPGRFSGRQFSNSRSEMNVSTLELGDSALYLCASSQTHAATDTQYFGPGTRLTVL.

The genes are TRBV19 and TRBJ2-5, with 11 bases aligning to TRBD2. The junction had 2 bases not matched to a gene; V was cut back by 4 bases and J by 4 bases. This CDR3 is 14 amino acids long. CDR1 and CDR2 (germline): LNHDA, SQIVND (reference sequence). CDR3 amino acids: CASSTLAGVETQYF. The CDR3 bases are TGTGCCAGTAGTACACTAGCGGGAGTAGAGACCCAGTACTTC.

V is TRBV6-4 and J is TRBJ1-5; 8 positions match TRBD1. Germline assignment: CDR1 MRHNA and CDR2 SNTAGT. The trim removed 3 bases at V and 0 bases at J, leaving 16 bases unmatched. This CDR3 contains 20 residues. The CDR3 loop reads CASSDHPPRGQEHSNQPQHF. CDR3 DNA sequence: TGTGCCAGCAGTGATCATCCCCCCCGGGGACAGGAGCATAGCAATCAGCCCCAGCATTTT.

This chain connects TRBV18 to TRBJ2-1; 7 nucleotides align to TRBD2. After removal of 6 bases from V and 9 bases from J, the junction contained 8 bases not matched to a gene. The CDR3 is made up of 13 amino acids. Germline-derived CDR1 and CDR2 are KGHSH and LQKENI. CDR3 protein: CASSLTTGGEQFF. CDR3 in DNA: TGTGCCAGCTCCCTCACCACGGGGGGTGAGCAGTTCTTC.

Only one count was recorded for this clone. The chain couples TRBV30 to TRBJ2-7, with no clear D. The germline CDR1 and CDR2 sequences are GTSNPN and SVGIG (reference sequence). CDR3 size: 13 residues. V lost 0 bases, J lost 2 bases, and 8 bases lay in between. For the CDR3, the DNA is TGTGCCTGGAGTGTGCGCCCCCCCTACGAGCAGTACTTC. Protein: CAWSVRPPYEQYF. The full variable domain, with the rest looked up from reference TRBV30 and TRBJ2-7, is SQTIHQWPATLVQPVGSPLSLECTVEGTSNPNLYWYRQAAGRGLQLLFYSVGIGQISSEVPQNLSASRPQDRQFILSSKKLLLSDSGFYLCAWSVRPPYEQYFGPGTRLTVT.

The chain employs TRBV10-1 and TRBJ2-1, with 9 bases aligning to TRBD2. The CDR3 is made up of 16 amino acids. Trimming removed 2 bases from V and 2 bases from J; junction bases left unmatched: 4. Per the germline V gene, CDR1 is WNHNN and CDR2 is SYGVQD (reference sequence). The CDR3 protein is CASSELSGSAYNEQFF. The CDR3, as DNA: TGCGCCAGCAGTGAGCTTAGCGGGAGTGCCTACAATGAGCAGTTCTTC.

The sample holds one count of this clone. The rearrangement joins TRBV11-3 to TRBJ2-5; 13 bases align to TRBD2. Trimming removed 0 bases from V and 1 base from J; junction bases left unmatched: 5. The germline CDR1 and CDR2 sequences are SGHNT and YENEEA. This CDR3 has 18 residues. The CDR3 DNA reads as TGTGCCAGCAGCTTAGAGGGGACTAGCGGGGTACCCCAAGAGACCCAGTACTTC. This sequence encodes CASSLEGTSGVPQETQYF.

CDR3: CASRPNLFESYTF. The CDR3 DNA reads as TGTGCCAGCAGACCCAATTTATTCGAGAGCTACACCTTC. The chain links TRBV6-5 to TRBJ1-2; D is uncertain. Trimming removed 6 bases at V and 9 bases at J, with 17 bases between. CDR1 and CDR2 (germline): MNHEY, SVGAGI. The CDR3 totals 13 residues.

The chain is built from TRBV6-5 and TRBJ2-1; the match to TRBD1 covers 9 bases. CDR1 and CDR2 (germline): MNHEY, SVGAGI. Trimming removed 7 bases from V and 0 bases from J; junction bases left unmatched: 4. This CDR3 spans 15 amino acids. The CDR3: CASKEDRGSYNEQFF. CDR3 sequence (DNA): TGTGCCAGCAAAGAGGACAGGGGCTCCTACAATGAGCAGTTCTTC.

The rearrangement links TRBV5-1 to TRBJ2-3; D possibly corresponds to TRBD2 (5 bases). Deletions cut 0 bases from V and 1 base from J, with 15 bases between. The CDR3 sequence is 17 residues long. Germline V gene sequence: CDR1 SGHRS, CDR2 YFSETQ. CDR3 DNA sequence: TGCGCCAGCAGCTTGGACTATTTAACTAGTGGCACAGATACGCAGTATTTT. Amino acid sequence: CASSLDYLTSGTDTQYF.

The chain's CDR3 is CASSYNGQGSYEQYF. CDR3 coding DNA: TGTGCCAGCAGTTATAATGGACAGGGCTCCTACGAGCAGTACTTC. The chain combines TRBV7-3 with TRBJ2-7; 8 bases match TRBD1. From germline, CDR1 is SGHTA and CDR2 FQGTGA. There are 15 residues in the CDR3. The V gene end was trimmed by 6 bases and the J gene end by 0 bases; junction bases not matched to a gene: 7.

The V gene is TRBV15, the J gene TRBJ1-2; D remains ambiguous. The germline V gene has CDR1 LNHNV and CDR2 YYDKDF (reference sequence). CDR3 length: 14 residues. The V end lost 0 bases, the J end lost 1 base, and 6 bases lay between the germline ends. Here the CDR3 reads CATSRDVSNYGYTF. The CDR3 DNA sequence: TGTGCCACCAGCAGAGACGTCAGTAACTATGGCTACACCTTC.

The gene calls are TRBV5-4 and TRBJ2-1; 7 bases are a match to TRBD2. The germline gives CDR1 SGHNT, CDR2 YYREEE (reference sequence). CDR3 length: 16 amino acids. J gave up 8 bases and V 4 bases, and 15 bases lay outside the gene matches. CDR3 DNA: TGTGCCAGCAGCGGGCGGGTTCGGACTAGTCTGGATGAGCAGTTCTTC. Translation: CASSGRVRTSLDEQFF.

The rearrangement uses TRBV2 and TRBJ2-1; 11 bases match TRBD2. This CDR3 comprises 15 residues. The V gene end was trimmed by 8 bases and the J gene end by 3 bases; junction bases not matched to a gene: 6. Germline V gene lookup returns CDR1 SNHLY and CDR2 FYNNEI. The CDR3 nucleotides are TGTGCCAGCCTGCCCGGGACTAGCGGCTACAATGAGCAGTTCTTC. It codes for CASLPGTSGYNEQFF.